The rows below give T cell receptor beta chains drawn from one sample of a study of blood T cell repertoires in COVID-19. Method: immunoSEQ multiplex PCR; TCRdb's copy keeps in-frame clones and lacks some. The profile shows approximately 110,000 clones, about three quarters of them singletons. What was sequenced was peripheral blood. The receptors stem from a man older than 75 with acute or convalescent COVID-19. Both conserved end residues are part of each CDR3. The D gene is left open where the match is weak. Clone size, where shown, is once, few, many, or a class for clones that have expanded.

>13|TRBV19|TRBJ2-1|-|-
TGTGCCAGTAGTGTTCGGGGGAGCGATGAGCAGTTCTTC
CASSVRGSDEQFF
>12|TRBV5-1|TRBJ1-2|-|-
TGCGCCAGCAGCCCACAGAACTATGGCTACACCTTC
CASSPQNYGYTF
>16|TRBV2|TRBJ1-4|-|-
TGTGCCAGCAGTGGGGCGGGGAAGGGGTCTAATGAAAAACTGTTTTTT
CASSGAGKGSNEKLFF
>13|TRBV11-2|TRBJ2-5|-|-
TGTGCCAGCAGCTGGGGACTTCAAGAGACCCAGTACTTC
CASSWGLQETQYF
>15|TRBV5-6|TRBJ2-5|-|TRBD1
TGTGCCAGCAGCTTGGTAGGGACAGGACAAGAGACCCAGTACTTC
CASSLVGTGQETQYF
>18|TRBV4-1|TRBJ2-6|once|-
TGCGCCAGCAGTTTACTACAGGTTCCTTTAGGTGGGGCCAACGTCCTGACTTTC
CASSLLQVPLGGANVLTF
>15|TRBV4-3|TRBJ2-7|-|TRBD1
TGCGCCAGCAGCCGGACAGGGTCGGGGACCTACGAGCAGTACTTC
CASSRTGSGTYEQYF
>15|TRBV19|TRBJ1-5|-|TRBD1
TGTGCCAGTAGGACGGGACAGGGCCTCAATCAGCCCCAGCATTTT
CASRTGQGLNQPQHF
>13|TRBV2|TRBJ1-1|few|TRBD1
TGTGCCGAGGACAGGGAGTCGGGAACTGAAGCTTTCTTT
CAEDRESGTEAFF
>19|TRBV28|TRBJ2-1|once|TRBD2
TGTGCCAGCAGTCCCATTCGGGGGCGGGAGGGTAAAGGGTACAATGAGCAGTTCTTC
CASSPIRGREGKGYNEQFF
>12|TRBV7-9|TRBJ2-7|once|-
TGTGCCAGCAGCCCGGTCTGGGGGGGGACATTCTTC
CASSPVWGGTFF
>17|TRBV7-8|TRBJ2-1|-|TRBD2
TGTGCCAGCAGTAGCTCTAGCGGGAGGTTTCGGTACAATGAGCAGTTCTTC
CASSSSSGRFRYNEQFF
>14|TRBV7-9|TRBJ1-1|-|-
TGTGCCAGCAGCTTATCATTCGGAGTTACTGAAGCTTTCTTT
CASSLSFGVTEAFF
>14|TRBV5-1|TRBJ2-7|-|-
TGCGCCAGCAGCTTGGATCGCGAGGGGGACGAGCAGTACTTC
CASSLDREGDEQYF
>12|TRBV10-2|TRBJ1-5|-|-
TGCGCCAGCGGGACTAGGAATCAGCCCCAGCATTTT
CASGTRNQPQHF
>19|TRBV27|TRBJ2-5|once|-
TGTGCCAGCTCCGCATGGGGGGGGCAGGTCGCCGGGAGTACGGAGACCCAGTACTTC
CASSAWGGQVAGSTETQYF
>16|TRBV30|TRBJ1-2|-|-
TGTGCCTGGAGTTTATCCCGCCGACAGTCGGGAGATGGCTACACCTTC
CAWSLSRRQSGDGYTF
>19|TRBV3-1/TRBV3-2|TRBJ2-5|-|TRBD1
TGTGCCAGCAGCCAAGATCGGGACAGGGTGAGGGGGGCCCAAGAGACCCAGTACTTC
CASSQDRDRVRGAQETQYF
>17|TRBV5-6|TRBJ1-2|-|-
TGTGCCAGCAGCATAAAACCGGGACTGAGGCCCAACTATGGCTACACCTTC
CASSIKPGLRPNYGYTF
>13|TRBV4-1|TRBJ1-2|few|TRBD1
TGCGCCAGCGGGAGGGACAGGTTCTATGGCTACACCTTC
CASGRDRFYGYTF
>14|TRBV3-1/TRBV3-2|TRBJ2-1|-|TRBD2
TGTGCCAGCAGCTGGACTAGCGGGAGCGATGAGCAGTTCTTC
CASSWTSGSDEQFF
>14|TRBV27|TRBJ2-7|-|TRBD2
TGTGCCAGCAGCGCGGGGACTAGCGGCCACGAGCAGTACTTC
CASSAGTSGHEQYF
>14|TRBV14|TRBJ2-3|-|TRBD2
TGTGCCAGCAGCCGGACTAGTCCCCCAGATACGCAGTATTTT
CASSRTSPPDTQYF
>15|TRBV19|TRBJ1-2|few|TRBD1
TGTGCCAGTAGTATAGCGACAGGGGGCACGGGCGGCTACACCTTC
CASSIATGGTGGYTF
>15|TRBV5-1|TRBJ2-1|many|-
TGCGCCAGCAGCCCCACAAAAGTGTCCTACAATGAGCAGTTCTTC
CASSPTKVSYNEQFF
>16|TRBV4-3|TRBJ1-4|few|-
TGCGCCAGCAGCCAAAGGTGGGGGGGCACTAATGAAAAACTGTTTTTT
CASSQRWGGTNEKLFF
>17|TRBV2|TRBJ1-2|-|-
TGTGCCAGCAGTTACTCAGCGGGGGGGGCCGCCTTTGATGGCTACACCTTC
CASSYSAGGAAFDGYTF
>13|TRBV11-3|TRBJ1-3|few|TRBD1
TGTGCCAGCAGCCGGGACAGAGCAAACACCATATATTTT
CASSRDRANTIYF
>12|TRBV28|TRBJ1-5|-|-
TGTGCCAGCAGTCAGGTGGATCAGCCCCAGCATTTT
CASSQVDQPQHF
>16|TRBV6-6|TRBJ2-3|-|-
TGTGCCAGCAGTTACTCGAAAGGGACTAGCACAGATACGCAGTATTTT
CASSYSKGTSTDTQYF
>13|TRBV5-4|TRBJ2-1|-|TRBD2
TGTGCCAGCAGCTCGGGAGGGCAGAATGAGCAGTTCTTC
CASSSGGQNEQFF
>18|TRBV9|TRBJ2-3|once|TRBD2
TGTGCCAGCAGCGTAACCCCTAGCGGGAGGCAGAGCACAGATACGCAGTATTTT
CASSVTPSGRQSTDTQYF
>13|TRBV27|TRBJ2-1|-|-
TGTGCCAGCAGTCACGACAGGCTCGATGAGCAGTTCTTC
CASSHDRLDEQFF
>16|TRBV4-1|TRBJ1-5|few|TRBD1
TGCGCCAGCAGCCACTTCTGGACAGGGGTGAGTCAGCCCCAGCATTTT
CASSHFWTGVSQPQHF
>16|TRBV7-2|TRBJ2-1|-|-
TGTGCCAGCAGCCCACACGGGTTCAGCTCCTACAATGAGCAGTTCTTC
CASSPHGFSSYNEQFF
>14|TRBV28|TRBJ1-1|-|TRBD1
TGTGCCAGTAACTTCAGGGGGTTGAAAACTGAAGCTTTCTTT
CASNFRGLKTEAFF
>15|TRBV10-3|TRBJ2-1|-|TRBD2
TGTGCCATCAGGGAGACTAGCGGGAGGGCGCGGGAGCAGTTCTTC
CAIRETSGRAREQFF
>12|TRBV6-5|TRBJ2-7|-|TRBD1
TGTGCCACCCACGGGACAGGGGCCGAGCAGTACTTC
CATHGTGAEQYF
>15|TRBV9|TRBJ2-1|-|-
TGTGCCAGCAGCCTAATAGCGGACTCCTACAATGAGCAGTTCTTC
CASSLIADSYNEQFF
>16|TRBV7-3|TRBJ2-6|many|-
TGTGCCAGCAGCCTAATCCCCGGGACTGGGGCCAACGTCCTGACTTTC
CASSLIPGTGANVLTF
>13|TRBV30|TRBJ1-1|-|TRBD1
TGTGCCTGGAGGCGACAGGGGAACACTGAAGCTTTCTTT
CAWRRQGNTEAFF
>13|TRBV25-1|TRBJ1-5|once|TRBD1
TGTGCCAGCGGAACCCAGGGGGCTCAGCCCCAGCATTTT
CASGTQGAQPQHF
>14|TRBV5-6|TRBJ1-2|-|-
TGTGCCAGCACTGGGTCCCAGGGCCTCTATGGCTACACCTTC
CASTGSQGLYGYTF
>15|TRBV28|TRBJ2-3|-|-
TGTGCCAGCAATCCTGTAGCACCCTACACAGATACGCAGTATTTT
CASNPVAPYTDTQYF
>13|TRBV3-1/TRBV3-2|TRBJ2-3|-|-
TGTGCCAGCAGCCAAGGGGGGGCAGATACGCAGTATTTT
CASSQGGADTQYF
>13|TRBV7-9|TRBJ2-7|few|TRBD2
TGTGCCAGCAGCTCTTGGACTAGCGACTCGCCGTACTTC
CASSSWTSDSPYF
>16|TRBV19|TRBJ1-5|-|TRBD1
TGTGCCTCCCGGCACTACCTAGAGGGGGCGAATCAGCCCCAGCATTTT
CASRHYLEGANQPQHF
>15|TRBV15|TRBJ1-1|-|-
TGTGCCACCAGCAGAGATCGGATGGGGGGCACTGAAGCTTTCTTT
CATSRDRMGGTEAFF
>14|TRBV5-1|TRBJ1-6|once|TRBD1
TGCGCCAGCAAAACGACAGGGGAGAATTCACCCCTCCACTTT
CASKTTGENSPLHF